A single sample gave rise to the 5 T cell receptor beta chains below, sequenced in a study of blood T cell repertoires in COVID-19. Using immunoSEQ multiplex PCR, the repertoire was profiled, and TCRdb retains in-frame clones only, with some absent. The sample has hundreds of thousands of clones; around nine tenths are singletons. Sequencing was performed on peripheral blood. The receptor source for this set is a man aged 80 or over with acute or convalescent COVID-19.

The chain links TRBV7-2 to TRBJ2-7, with 7 nucleotides matching TRBD1. The CDR3 has 15 residues. The V gene end was trimmed by 5 bases and the J gene end by 0 bases; junction bases not matched to a gene: 7. Per the germline V gene, CDR1 is SGHTA and CDR2 is FQGNSA. The CDR3, as DNA: TGTGCCAGCAGCGGCCGGGACAGACTCTCCTACGAGCAGTACTTC. Translating it yields CASSGRDRLSYEQYF.

V is TRBV5-1 and J is TRBJ1-3, with a weak D call TRBD1 (5 bases). Germline V CDR1 and CDR2: SGHRS, YFSETQ. This CDR3 contains 16 residues. Trimming took 0 bases from V and 0 from J, leaving 10 bases between them. The CDR3 here is CASSLAGPSSGNTIYF. CDR3 coding DNA: TGCGCCAGCAGCTTGGCAGGGCCCAGCTCTGGAAACACCATATATTTT.

The genes are TRBV11-2 and TRBJ2-2; 9 bases match TRBD2. This CDR3 contains 17 residues. Germline V CDR1 and CDR2: SGHAT, FQNNGV. J gave up 2 bases and V 1 base, and 5 bases lay outside the gene matches. The CDR3 DNA reads as TGTGCCAGCAGCTTAGTCTTGACTAGCGGAAACACCGGGGAGCTGTTTTTT. This sequence encodes CASSLVLTSGNTGELFF.

A single count supports this clone. The chain couples TRBV28 to TRBJ1-2; 10 bases are shared with TRBD1. The CDR3 is 15 residues long. CDR1 and CDR2 from the germline V gene are MDHEN and SYDVKM. Unmatched junction bases numbered 8, after V lost 1 base and J lost 9 bases. The CDR3 nucleotides read TGTGCCAGCAGTTTATACGGGACAGGGGCCGCTCGCTACACCTTC. Translating gives CASSLYGTGAARYTF.

This sequence joins TRBV6-5 and TRBJ1-6; a weak D match, TRBD1 (6 bases). CDR3 length equals 14 residues. The germline V gene has CDR1 MNHEY and CDR2 SVGAGI. The germline V and J ends were trimmed by 5 bases and 3 bases, with 8 bases remaining between them. The CDR3 spells CASSMDSYNSPLHF. DNA of the CDR3: TGTGCCAGCAGTATGGACAGCTATAATTCACCCCTCCACTTT.